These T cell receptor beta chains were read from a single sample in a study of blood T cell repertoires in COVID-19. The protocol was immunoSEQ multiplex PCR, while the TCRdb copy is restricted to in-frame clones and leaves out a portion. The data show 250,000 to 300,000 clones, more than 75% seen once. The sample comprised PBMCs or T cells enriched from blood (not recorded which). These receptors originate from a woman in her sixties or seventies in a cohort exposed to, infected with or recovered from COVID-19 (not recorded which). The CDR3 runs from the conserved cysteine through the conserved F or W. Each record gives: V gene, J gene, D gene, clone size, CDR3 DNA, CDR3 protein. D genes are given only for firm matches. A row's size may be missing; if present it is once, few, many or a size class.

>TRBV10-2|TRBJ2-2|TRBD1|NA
TGCGCCACCGGGACAGGGATGGGGGCCGGGGAGCTGTTTTTT
CATGTGMGAGELFF
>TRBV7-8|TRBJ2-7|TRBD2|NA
TGTGCCAGCAGCTTCGGGACTAGCGGGAGGTTCTACGAGCAGTACTTC
CASSFGTSGRFYEQYF
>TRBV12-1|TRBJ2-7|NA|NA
TGTGCCAGCAGCTTTGGAGAAGAACTAGCGGGAGGGCCCTACGAGCAGTACTTC
CASSFGEELAGGPYEQYF
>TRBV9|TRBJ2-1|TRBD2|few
TGTGCCAGCAGCGCGGGACTAGCGGGAACAAATGAGCAGTTCTTC
CASSAGLAGTNEQFF
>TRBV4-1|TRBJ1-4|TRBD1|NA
TGCGCCAGCAGCCCAGAGGGACAGGGTCGGGAAAAACTGTTTTTT
CASSPEGQGREKLFF
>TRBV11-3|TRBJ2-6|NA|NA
TGTGCCAGCAGCTTAGGAAGCGGCTCTGGGGCCAACGTCCTGACTTTC
CASSLGSGSGANVLTF
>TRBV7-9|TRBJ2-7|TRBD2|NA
TGTGCCAGCAGCTTTAATGGCGGGAGTATGGACGAGCAGTACTTC
CASSFNGGSMDEQYF
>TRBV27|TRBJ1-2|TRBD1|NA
TGTGCCAGCAGTGGCAAGACAGGGACCTACACCTTC
CASSGKTGTYTF
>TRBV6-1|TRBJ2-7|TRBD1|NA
TGTGCCAGCAGTGTGGGGAAGACAGGGACCCCCTACGAGCAGTACTTC
CASSVGKTGTPYEQYF
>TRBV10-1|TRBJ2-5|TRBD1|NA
TGCGCCAGCAGTGACGAGGGGGTAGCCGTGAGACAGGGCTTTAACCAAGAGACCCAGTACTTC
CASSDEGVAVRQGFNQETQYF
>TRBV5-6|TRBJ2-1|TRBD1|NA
TGTGCCAGCAGCTTGGGACAGGGGGCCCGGTGGAATGAGCAGTTCTTC
CASSLGQGARWNEQFF
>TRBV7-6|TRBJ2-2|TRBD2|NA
TGTGCCAGCAGCGCCCGACTAGCGGGAGATAACGGGGAGCTGTTTTTT
CASSARLAGDNGELFF
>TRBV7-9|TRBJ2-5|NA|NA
TGTGCCAGCAGCTTAGACTTGGGGGGCCAGTACTTC
CASSLDLGGQYF
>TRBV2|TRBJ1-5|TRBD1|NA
TGTGCCAGCAGCGGAACAGGGGTTAGCAATCAGCCCCAGCATTTT
CASSGTGVSNQPQHF
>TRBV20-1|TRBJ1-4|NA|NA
TGCAGTGCTGGTTGGGGCGAAAAACTGTTTTTT
CSAGWGEKLFF
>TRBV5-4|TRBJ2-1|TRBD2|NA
TGTGCCAGCAGCCCGGGACTAGCCAAAGGAATCACCTACAATGAGCAGTTCTTC
CASSPGLAKGITYNEQFF
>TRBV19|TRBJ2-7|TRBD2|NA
TGTGCCAGTAGTATAATCTTTAGCGGGAGGGGCCACTACGAGCAGTACTTC
CASSIIFSGRGHYEQYF
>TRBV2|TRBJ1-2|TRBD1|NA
TGTGCCAGCAGAAGGACAGGAAAAGGTCACACCTTC
CASRRTGKGHTF
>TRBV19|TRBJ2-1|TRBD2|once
TGTGCCAGTAGCCCACCTAGCGGCCTCTACAATGAGCAGTTCTTC
CASSPPSGLYNEQFF
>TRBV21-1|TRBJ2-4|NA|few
TGTGCCAGCAGCACGGAGCCGGGACAGGGAAAAAACATTCAGTACTTC
CASSTEPGQGKNIQYF
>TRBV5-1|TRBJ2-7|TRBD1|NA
TGCGCCAGCAGCTTAGCTACAGGGGGCTTCCACGAGCAGTACTTC
CASSLATGGFHEQYF
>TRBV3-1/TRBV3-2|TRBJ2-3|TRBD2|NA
TGTGCCAGCAGCCAAGGGGGGACTAGCGGTTATACGCAGTATTTT
CASSQGGTSGYTQYF
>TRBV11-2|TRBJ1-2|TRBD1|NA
TGTGCCAGCAGCGCCGGACAGGGAAGAAACGGCTACACCTTC
CASSAGQGRNGYTF
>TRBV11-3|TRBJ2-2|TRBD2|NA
TGTGCCAGCAGCTCCGGGACTAGCGGGAGGGAGCTGTTTTTT
CASSSGTSGRELFF
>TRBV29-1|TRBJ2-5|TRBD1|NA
TGCAGCGTCGCACTAGGGACAGCCTTCCAAGAGACCCAGTACTTC
CSVALGTAFQETQYF
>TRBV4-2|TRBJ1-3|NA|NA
TGTGCCAGCAGCCAAGACCGGGGGGTCAAATCTGGAAACACCATATATTTT
CASSQDRGVKSGNTIYF
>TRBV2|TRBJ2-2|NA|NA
TGTGCCAGCAGTGAAGCGGAGTTCGGGGAGCTGTTTTTT
CASSEAEFGELFF
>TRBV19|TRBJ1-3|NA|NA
TGTGCCAGTACCTCAGCAGCGAGCAGCTCTGGAAACACCATATATTTT
CASTSAASSSGNTIYF
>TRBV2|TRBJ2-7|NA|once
TGTGCCAGCAGTCCAGAATGGGTCGGGAACGAGCAGTACTTC
CASSPEWVGNEQYF
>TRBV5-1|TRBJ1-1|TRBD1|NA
TGCGCCAGCAGCTTAACAGGGGGCGGGATCACTGAAGCTTTCTTT
CASSLTGGGITEAFF
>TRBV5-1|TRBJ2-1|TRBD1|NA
TGCGCCAGCAGCTCTCCGGGACAGGGGGGCGATGAGCAGTTCTTC
CASSSPGQGGDEQFF
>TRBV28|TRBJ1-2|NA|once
TGTGCCAGCAGTTTTAGGGGACTAATCTATGGCTACACCTTC
CASSFRGLIYGYTF